This TCR beta chain was obtained from a study of cytomegalovirus exposure and HLA in healthy donors. The PCR was carried out with 60 Vbeta primers and 13 Jbeta primers. Repertoires were generated with immunoSEQ multiplex PCR, while TCRdb's copy carries only in-frame clones and drops some. Found here are about 160,000 clones, approximately 80% of them singletons; the top ten hold 8% to 10%. The study, taken as a whole, reports: Later findings reportedly placed an Asian-associated ancestry cluster below the approximately 620-donor mean for N-insertions.

Concerning this clone: Its antigen remains unidentified.

The CDR3 length is 12 residues. Germline V CDR1 and CDR2: SQVTM, ANQGSEA. The V end lost 0 bases, the J end lost 8 bases, and 9 bases lay between the germline ends. V is TRBV29-1 and J is TRBJ2-3; TRBD1 might be the D (5 bases). The sequence was collected from a man aged 18-30 years in good health and CMV-seropositive. Sequenced material: PBMCs. The CDR3 nucleotides are TGCAGCGTTGAAGATCTTGGGGCTACGCAGTATTTT. Translating gives CSVEDLGATQYF.